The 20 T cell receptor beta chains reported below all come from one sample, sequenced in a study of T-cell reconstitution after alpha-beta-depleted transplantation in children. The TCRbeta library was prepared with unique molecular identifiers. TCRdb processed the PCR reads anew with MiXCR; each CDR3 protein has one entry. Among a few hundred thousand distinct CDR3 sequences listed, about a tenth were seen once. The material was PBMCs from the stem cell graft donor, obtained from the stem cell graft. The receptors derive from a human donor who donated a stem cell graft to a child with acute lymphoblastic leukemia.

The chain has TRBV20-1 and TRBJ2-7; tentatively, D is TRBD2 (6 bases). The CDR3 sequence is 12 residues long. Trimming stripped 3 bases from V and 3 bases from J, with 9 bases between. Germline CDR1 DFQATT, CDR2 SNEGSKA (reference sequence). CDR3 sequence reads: CSARGLLYEQYF. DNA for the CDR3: TGCAGTGCTAGGGGACTTCTCTACGAGCAGTACTTC.

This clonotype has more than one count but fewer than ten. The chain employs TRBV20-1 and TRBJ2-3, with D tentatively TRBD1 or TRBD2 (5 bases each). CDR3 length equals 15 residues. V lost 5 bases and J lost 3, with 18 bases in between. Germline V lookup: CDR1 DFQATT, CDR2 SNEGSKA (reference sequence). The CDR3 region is CSASSRVPGTDTQYF. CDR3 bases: TGCAGTGCTTCGTCCAGGGTCCCGGGGACAGATACGCAGTATTTT.

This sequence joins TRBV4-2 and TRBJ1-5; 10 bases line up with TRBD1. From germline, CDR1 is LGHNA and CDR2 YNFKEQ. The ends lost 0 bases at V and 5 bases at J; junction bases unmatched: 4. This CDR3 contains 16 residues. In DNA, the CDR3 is TGTGCCAGCAGCCAAGATCGGACAGGGGGTCATCAGCCCCAGCATTTT. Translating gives CASSQDRTGGHQPQHF.

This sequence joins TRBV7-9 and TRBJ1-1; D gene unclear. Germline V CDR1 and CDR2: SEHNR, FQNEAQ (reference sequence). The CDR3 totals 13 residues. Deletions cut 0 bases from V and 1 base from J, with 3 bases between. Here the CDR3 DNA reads TGTGCCAGCAGCTTAGCACCGAACACTGAAGCTTTCTTT. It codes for CASSLAPNTEAFF.

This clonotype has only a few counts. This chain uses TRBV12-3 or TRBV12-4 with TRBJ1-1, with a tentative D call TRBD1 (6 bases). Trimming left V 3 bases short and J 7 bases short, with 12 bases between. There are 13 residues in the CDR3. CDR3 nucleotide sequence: TGTGCCAGCAGTTTGGGGGGCCTTGATGAAGCTTTCTTT. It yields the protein CASSLGGLDEAFF.

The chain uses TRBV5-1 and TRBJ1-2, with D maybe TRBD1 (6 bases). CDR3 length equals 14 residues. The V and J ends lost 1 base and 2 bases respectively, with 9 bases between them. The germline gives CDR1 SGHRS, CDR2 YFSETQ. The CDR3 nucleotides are TGCGCCAGCAGCTTGACAGGGATGAACTATGGCTACACCTTC. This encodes CASSLTGMNYGYTF.

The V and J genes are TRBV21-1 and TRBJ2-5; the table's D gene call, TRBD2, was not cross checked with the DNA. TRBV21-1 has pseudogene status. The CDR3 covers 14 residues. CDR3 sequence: CASTETRAGATQYF. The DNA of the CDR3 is TGTGCCAGCACCGAGACCAGGGCCGGGGCGACCCAGTACTTC.

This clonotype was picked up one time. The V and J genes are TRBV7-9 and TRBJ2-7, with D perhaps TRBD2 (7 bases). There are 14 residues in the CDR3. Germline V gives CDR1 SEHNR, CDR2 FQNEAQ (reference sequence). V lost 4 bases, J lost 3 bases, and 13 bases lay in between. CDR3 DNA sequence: TGTGCCAGCAGCTCAGTGGGGGGGCTCTACGAGCAGTACTTC. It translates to CASSSVGGLYEQYF.

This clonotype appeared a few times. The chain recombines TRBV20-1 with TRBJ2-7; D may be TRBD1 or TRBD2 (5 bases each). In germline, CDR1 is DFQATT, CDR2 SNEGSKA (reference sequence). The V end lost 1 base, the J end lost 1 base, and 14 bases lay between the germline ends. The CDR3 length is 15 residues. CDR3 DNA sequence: TGCAGTGCTAGAGTAACAGTTGGGGGTTCCTACGAGCAGTACTTC. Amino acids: CSARVTVGGSYEQYF.

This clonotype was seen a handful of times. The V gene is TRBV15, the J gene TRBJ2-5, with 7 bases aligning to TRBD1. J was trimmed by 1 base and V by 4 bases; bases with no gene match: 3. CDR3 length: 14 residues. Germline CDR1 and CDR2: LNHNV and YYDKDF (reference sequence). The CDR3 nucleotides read TGTGCCACCAGCACCGGGACAGCCCAAGAGACCCAGTACTTC. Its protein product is CATSTGTAQETQYF. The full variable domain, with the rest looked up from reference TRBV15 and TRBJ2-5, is DAMVIQNPRYQVTQFGKPVTLSCSQTLNHNVMYWYQQKSSQAPKLLFHYYDKDFNNEADTPDNFQSRRPNTSFCFLDIRSPGLGDTAMYLCATSTGTAQETQYFGPGTRLLVL.

The CDR3 region is CASSLAGLSNLNEQFF. CDR3 bases: TGTGCCAGCAGCTTAGCCGGACTGAGCAACCTCAATGAGCAGTTCTTC. V is TRBV7-6 and J is TRBJ2-1, with D tentatively TRBD2 (5 bases). The CDR3 runs to 16 residues. Trimming shortened V by 0 bases and J by 6 bases, and 15 bases separated the two germline ends. Germline V gives CDR1 SGHVS, CDR2 FNYEAQ.

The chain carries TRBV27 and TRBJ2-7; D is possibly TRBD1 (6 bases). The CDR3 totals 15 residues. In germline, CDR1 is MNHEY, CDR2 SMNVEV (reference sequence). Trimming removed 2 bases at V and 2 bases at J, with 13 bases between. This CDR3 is CASSLERGGPYEQYF. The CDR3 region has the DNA TGTGCCAGCAGTTTAGAAAGAGGGGGTCCCTACGAGCAGTACTTC.

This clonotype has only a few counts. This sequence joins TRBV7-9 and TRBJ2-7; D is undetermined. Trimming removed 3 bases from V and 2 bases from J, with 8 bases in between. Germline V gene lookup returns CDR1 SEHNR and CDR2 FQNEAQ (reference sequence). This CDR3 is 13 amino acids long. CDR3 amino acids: CASSFDATYEQYF. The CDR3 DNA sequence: TGTGCCAGCAGCTTCGACGCCACCTACGAGCAGTACTTC.

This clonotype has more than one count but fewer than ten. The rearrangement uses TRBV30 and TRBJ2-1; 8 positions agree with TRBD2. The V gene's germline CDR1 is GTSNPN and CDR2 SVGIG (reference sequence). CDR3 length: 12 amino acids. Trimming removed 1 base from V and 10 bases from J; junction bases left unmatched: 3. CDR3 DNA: TGTGCCTGGAGTGACGGGGGGGAGGAGCAGTTCTTC. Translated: CAWSDGGEEQFF.

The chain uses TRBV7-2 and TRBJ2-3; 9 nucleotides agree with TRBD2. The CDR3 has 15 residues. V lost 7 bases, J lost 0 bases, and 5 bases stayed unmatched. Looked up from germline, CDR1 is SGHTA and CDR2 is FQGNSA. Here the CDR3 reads CASTPSGASTDTQYF. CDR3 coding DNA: TGTGCCAGCACCCCTAGCGGGGCTAGCACAGATACGCAGTATTTT. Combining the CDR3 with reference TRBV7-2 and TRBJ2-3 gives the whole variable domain GAGVSQSPSNKVTEKGKDVELRCDPISGHTALYWYRQSLGQGLEFLIYFQGNSAPDKSGLPSDRFSAERTGGSVSTLTIQRTQQEDSAVYLCASTPSGASTDTQYFGPGTRLTVL.

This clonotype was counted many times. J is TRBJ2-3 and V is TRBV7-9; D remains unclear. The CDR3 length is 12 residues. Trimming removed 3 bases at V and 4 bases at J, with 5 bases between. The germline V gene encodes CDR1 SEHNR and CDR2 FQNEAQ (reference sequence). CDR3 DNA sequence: TGTGCCAGCAGCTTCCCCCCAGATACGCAGTATTTT. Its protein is CASSFPPDTQYF. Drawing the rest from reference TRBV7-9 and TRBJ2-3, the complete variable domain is DTGVSQNPRHKITKRGQNVTFRCDPISEHNRLYWYRQTLGQGPEFLTYFQNEAQLEKSRLLSDRFSAERPKGSFSTLEIQRTEQGDSAMYLCASSFPPDTQYFGPGTRLTVL.

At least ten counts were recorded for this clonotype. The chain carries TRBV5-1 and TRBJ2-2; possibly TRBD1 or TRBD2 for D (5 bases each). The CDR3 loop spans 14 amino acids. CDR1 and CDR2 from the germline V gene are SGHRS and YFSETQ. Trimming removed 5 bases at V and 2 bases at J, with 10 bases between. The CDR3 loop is CASRQGRNTGELFF. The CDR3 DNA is TGCGCCAGCAGGCAGGGACGAAACACCGGGGAGCTGTTTTTT.

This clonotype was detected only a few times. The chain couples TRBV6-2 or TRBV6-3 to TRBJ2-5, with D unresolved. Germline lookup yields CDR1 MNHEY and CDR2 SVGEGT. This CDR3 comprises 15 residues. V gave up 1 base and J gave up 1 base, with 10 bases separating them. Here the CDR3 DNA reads TGTGCCAGCAGTTACTTCGGTGTCGGCCAAGAGACCCAGTACTTC. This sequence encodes CASSYFGVGQETQYF.

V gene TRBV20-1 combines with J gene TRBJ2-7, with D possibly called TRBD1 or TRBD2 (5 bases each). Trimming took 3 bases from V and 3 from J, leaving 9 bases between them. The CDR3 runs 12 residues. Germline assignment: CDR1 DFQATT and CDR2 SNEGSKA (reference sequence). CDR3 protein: CSASGGIYEQYF. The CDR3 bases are TGCAGTGCTAGTGGGGGAATCTACGAGCAGTACTTC.

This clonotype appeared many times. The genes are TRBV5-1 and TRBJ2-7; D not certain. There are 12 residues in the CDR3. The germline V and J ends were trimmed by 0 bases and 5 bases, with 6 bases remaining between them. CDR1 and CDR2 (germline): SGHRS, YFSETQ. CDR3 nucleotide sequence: TGCGCCAGCAGCTTGGGGCGAGACGAGCAGTACTTC. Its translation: CASSLGRDEQYF.